The entry below gives a single T cell receptor (beta chain) sequence along with its context. The data belong to a study of blood T cell repertoires in COVID-19. Whole-study context: Both acute and convalescent COVID-19 samples were obtained from the United States, Italy and Spain. PBMCs, B-cell-depleted T cells, or T cells were the source of the cDNA or gDNA that made up the material.

Germline CDR1 MNHEY, CDR2 SVGAGI. The CDR3 is made up of 13 amino acids. The V gene end was trimmed by 4 bases and the J gene end by 4 bases; junction bases not matched to a gene: 2. In the authors' methods: Counts of nucleated cells, estimated from reference gene primer amplification, were obtained. The repertoire was sequenced with immunoSEQ multiplex PCR; TCRdb's copy has only in-frame clones and lacks some. That table is the source of V, J and clone size, and D and trimming were worked out from the DNA. The table includes tens of thousands of clones, around 85% detected once. The chain joins TRBV6-5 to TRBJ1-2, with 8 bases aligning to TRBD1. The sequencing sample was made of peripheral blood. The source is an elderly man with acute or convalescent COVID-19. The CDR3 DNA is TGTGCCAGCAGTTTCGACAGGGGCTATGGCTACACCTTC. Translation gives CASSFDRGYGYTF.